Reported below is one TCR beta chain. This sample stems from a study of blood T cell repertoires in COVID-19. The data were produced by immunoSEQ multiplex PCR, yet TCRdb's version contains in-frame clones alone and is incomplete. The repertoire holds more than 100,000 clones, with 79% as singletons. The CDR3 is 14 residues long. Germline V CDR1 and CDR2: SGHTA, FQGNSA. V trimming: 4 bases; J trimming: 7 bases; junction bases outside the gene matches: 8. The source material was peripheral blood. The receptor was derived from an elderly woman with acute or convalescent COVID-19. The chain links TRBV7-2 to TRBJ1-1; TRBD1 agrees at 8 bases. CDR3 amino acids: CASSSRQGRSEAFF. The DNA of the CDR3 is TGTGCCAGCAGCTCAAGACAGGGGCGGAGTGAAGCTTTCTTT.